This TCR beta chain was documented in a study of blood T cell repertoires in COVID-19 (dated by TCRdb to about 2020). Some background on the complete study: Samples covering the acute and convalescent phases of COVID-19 were provided by collaborators in the United States, Italy and Spain. Nearly every sample came with metadata listing a de-identified subject ID, COVID-19 status, age in years and sex. HLA class I and class II types, where available, came from metadata supplied by the sample provider rather than from assay-based typing. The samples were drawn from the first 160 participants of the ongoing ImmuneRACE study and from 950 to 1,500 subjects provided by 6 global collaborators. The prospective study material was composed of cDNA or gDNA derived from T cells, B-cell-depleted T cells, or PBMCs. The repertoires were released in a freely available public database meant as a resource for research on the immune response to SARS-CoV-2. Deeply sampled blood TCRbeta repertoires from subjects exposed to, actively infected with, or recovered from COVID-19 were included in the dataset.

The immunoSEQ Assay, a bias-controlled multiplex PCR, was used to amplify TCRbeta CDR3 regions from genomic DNA. Per the source publication's procedure: Within the assay, amplification of reference gene primers was used to estimate how many nucleated cells each sample contained. To quantify the absolute abundance of each unique TCRbeta CDR3 rearrangement, sequence reads were collapsed and filtered. For each sample, productive Simpson clonality was calculated by taking the square root of Simpson's diversity index across productive rearrangements. In TCRdb, the immuneACCESS table is reduced to in-frame sequences with V and J assigned. These tables do not hold every clone; where another copy was compared, an unresolved V gene accounts for under half, and the others remain unexplained. D and trimming were read from the DNA, whereas the V and J calls and clone size are those reported in that table. For this sample there are 100,000 to 150,000 clones; more than 85% appear just once. The ten largest clonotypes hold just over 2% of the sample.

From its cysteine to its phenylalanine, the CDR3 spans 14 amino acids. Only the CDR3 DNA stays, 42 bases, in frame from base 1. V sheds 8 bases and J sheds 0 bases, leaving 13 bases between their ends. Reading the germline V gene gives CDR1 SGHTA and CDR2 FQGNSA. This clone showed up just once. Which antigen it targets is not known. Within one base of it there is no much larger clone, and no base qualities were kept. General findings and caveats noted by the study authors: The quantity of clinical and demographic metadata differed by source and by participant and was supplied without curation.

One collaborating source in Seattle enrolled patients during active infection and followed them longitudinally through the course of disease. Whole blood was collected in K2EDTA tubes by collaborating institutions according to the institutions' own protocols. For TCRbeta analysis, collaborator samples were shipped as frozen whole blood, as isolated PBMCs, or as DNA extracted from either sample type. Recombination connected TRBV7-2 to TRBJ2-5; TRBD1 is perhaps the D gene, given 5 matching bases. The receptor was isolated from a man aged 45-65 years with COVID-19, enrolled during active disease. The specimen was peripheral blood. The sequenced DNA is TGTGCCAGCGGGGCAGGGTCGTACCAAGAGACCCAGTACTTC. It specifies CASGAGSYQETQYF.